A single T cell receptor beta chain is shown here with its context. The data were produced by immunoSEQ multiplex PCR, yet TCRdb's version contains in-frame clones alone and is incomplete. The sample includes approximately 70,000 clones, approximately 90% of them seen just once. This entry is derived from a study of blood T cell repertoires in COVID-19. Study-level background: Sites across the United States, Italy and Spain contributed samples from acute and convalescent COVID-19.

CDR3 size: 13 residues. Germline lookup yields CDR1 MDHEN and CDR2 SYDVKM. Between the trimmed V and J ends, which lost 4 bases and 4 bases, there was a span of 10 bases. The receptor's source is a man aged 70 or older with active or convalescent COVID-19. The chain carries TRBV28 and TRBJ1-2; a weak D match, TRBD1 (5 bases). Sample: peripheral blood. CDR3 sequence reads: CASSWAGGYGYTF. Here the CDR3 DNA reads TGTGCCAGCAGTTGGGCGGGGGGCTATGGCTACACCTTC.